This T cell receptor (beta chain) is from a study of blood T cells in healthy people across ages. Primers used in a second PCR of about 7 to 12 cycles were a sample-barcoded 5' primer and a J-beta primer mix. One entry per CDR3 protein results from TCRdb running MiXCR on the 5' RACE reads. The table shows some 920,000 distinct CDR3 sequences, with roughly half occurring only once. The germline gives CDR1 MDHEN, CDR2 SYDVKM. The CDR3 length is 16 residues. V was pared by 6 bases and J by 2 bases, with 9 bases of the junction left unmatched. Sequenced: blood. The clonotype comes from a woman aged 60-75 years in good health. The chain uses TRBV28 and TRBJ2-5; TRBD2 matches 10 bases. CDR3 region: CASRGHLAGAQETQYF. In DNA, the CDR3 is TGTGCCAGCAGGGGACATCTAGCGGGGGCACAAGAGACCCAGTACTTC.